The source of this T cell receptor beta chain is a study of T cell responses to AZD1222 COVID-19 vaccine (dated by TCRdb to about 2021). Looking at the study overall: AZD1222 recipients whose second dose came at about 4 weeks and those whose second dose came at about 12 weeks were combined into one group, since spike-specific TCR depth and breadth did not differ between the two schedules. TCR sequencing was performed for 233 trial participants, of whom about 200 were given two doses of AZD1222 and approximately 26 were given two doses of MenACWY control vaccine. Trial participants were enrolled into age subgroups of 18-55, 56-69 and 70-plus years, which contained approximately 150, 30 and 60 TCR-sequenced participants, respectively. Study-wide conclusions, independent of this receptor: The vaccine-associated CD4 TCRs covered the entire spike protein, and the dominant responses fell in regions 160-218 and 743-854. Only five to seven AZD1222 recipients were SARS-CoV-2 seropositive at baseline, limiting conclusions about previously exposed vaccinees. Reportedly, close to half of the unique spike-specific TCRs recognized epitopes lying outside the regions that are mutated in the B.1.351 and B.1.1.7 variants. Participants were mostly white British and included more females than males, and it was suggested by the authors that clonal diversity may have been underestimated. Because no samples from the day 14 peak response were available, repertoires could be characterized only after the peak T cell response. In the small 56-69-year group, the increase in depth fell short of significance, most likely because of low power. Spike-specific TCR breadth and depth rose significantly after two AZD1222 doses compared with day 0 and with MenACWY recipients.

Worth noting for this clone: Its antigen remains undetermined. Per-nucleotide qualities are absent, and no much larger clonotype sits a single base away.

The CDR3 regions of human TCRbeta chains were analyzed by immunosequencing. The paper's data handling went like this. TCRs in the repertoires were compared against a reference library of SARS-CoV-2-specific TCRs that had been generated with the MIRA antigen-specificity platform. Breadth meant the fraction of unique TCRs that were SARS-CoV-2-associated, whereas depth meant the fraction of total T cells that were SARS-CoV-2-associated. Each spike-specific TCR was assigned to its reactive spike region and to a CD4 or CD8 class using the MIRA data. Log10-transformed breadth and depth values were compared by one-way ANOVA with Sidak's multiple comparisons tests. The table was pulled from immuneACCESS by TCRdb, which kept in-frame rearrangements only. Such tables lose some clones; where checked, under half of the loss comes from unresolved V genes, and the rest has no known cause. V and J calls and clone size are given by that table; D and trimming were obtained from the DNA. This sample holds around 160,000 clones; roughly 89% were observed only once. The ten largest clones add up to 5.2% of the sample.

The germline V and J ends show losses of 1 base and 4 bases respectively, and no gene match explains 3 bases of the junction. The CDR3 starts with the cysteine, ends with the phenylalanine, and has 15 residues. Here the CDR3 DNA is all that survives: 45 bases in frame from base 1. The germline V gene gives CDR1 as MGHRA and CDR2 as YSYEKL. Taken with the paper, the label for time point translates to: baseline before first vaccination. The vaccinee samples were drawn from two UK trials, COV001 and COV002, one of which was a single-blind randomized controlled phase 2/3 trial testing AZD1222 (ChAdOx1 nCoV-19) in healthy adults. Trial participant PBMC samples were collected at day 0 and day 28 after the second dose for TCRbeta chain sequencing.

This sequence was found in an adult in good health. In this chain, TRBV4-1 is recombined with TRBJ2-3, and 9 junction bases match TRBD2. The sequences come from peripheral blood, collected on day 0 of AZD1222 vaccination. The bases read TGCGCCAGCAGCCAAGGGCGGGGGGGTTCAGATACGCAGTATTTT. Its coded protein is CASSQGRGGSDTQYF.